The 10 T cell receptor beta chains in this list originate from one sample, sequenced in a study of beta chain features in type 1 diabetes. General observations from the study: TCRB CDR3s from Type 1 diabetes patients were moderately but significantly shorter in all four CD4+ subsets.

TCRB transcripts that were expressed got sequenced, as all of the isolated RNA had been reverse transcribed. Clones were read by immunoSEQ multiplex PCR, and TCRdb kept only the in-frame ones, dropping some. The top ten hold more than 0.5% of the sample, which has 160,000 or so clones, around 8.4% seen once. Their antigen targets remain unknown. The source material was central memory CD4+ T cells from blood. These receptors were obtained from a woman aged 18-30 years with type 1 diabetes.

This clone was seen at least ten times. DNA for the CDR3: TGTGCCAGCAGCGTCAACAGCCTCGGCTACACCTTC. The encoded protein is CASSVNSLGYTF. The V call is TRBV7-2, the J call TRBJ1-2; D call uncertain. Germline values: CDR1 SGHTA, CDR2 FQGNSA. V gave up 5 bases and J gave up 8 bases, with 12 bases separating them. CDR3 length equals 12 residues. Together with reference TRBV7-2 and TRBJ1-2, the CDR3 gives the full variable domain: GAGVSQSPSNKVTEKGKDVELRCDPISGHTALYWYRQSLGQGLEFLIYFQGNSAPDKSGLPSDRFSAERTGGSVSTLTIQRTQQEDSAVYLCASSVNSLGYTFGSGTRLTVV.

This clone was detected a few times. A junction end diverges from the germline sequence, so it may reflect a read error. V and J are TRBV7-2 and TRBJ2-1; 11 bases agree with TRBD2. The length of the CDR3 is 13 residues. The V gene's germline CDR1 is SGHTA and CDR2 FQGNSA. DNA for the CDR3: TGTGCCAGCAGCTTACGCGTGACTAGCGGGGCTGTCTTC. Protein sequence: CASSLRVTSGAVF.

The chain couples TRBV4-1 to TRBJ2-1, with TRBD1 matching 10 bases. The CDR3 consists of 14 residues. Germline V gives CDR1 MGHRA, CDR2 YSYEKL. Germline trimming cut 7 bases from V and 9 bases from J; bases unmatched to any gene: 9. The CDR3 region is CASTRDRGPGEQFF. The CDR3 DNA sequence: TGCGCCAGCACCCGGGACAGGGGTCCGGGTGAGCAGTTCTTC.

To note about this clone: Within the sample, other DNA sequences also encode this same CDR3. The chain carries TRBV18 and TRBJ2-7; 9 positions match TRBD1. The CDR3 covers 14 residues. Trimming took 6 bases from V and 2 from J; bases not matched to a gene: 5. Looked up from germline, CDR1 is KGHSH and CDR2 is LQKENI. The CDR3 nucleotides read TGTGCCAGCTCCCCGGGACAGGGAACCTACGAGCAGTACTTC. Translation: CASSPGQGTYEQYF. The whole variable domain, remainder taken from reference TRBV18 and TRBJ2-7, is NAGVMQNPRHLVRRRGQEARLRCSPMKGHSHVYWYRQLPEEGLKFMVYLQKENIIDESGMPKERFSAEFPKEGPSILRIQQVVRGDSAAYFCASSPGQGTYEQYFGPGTRLTVT.

This clone was found a few times. This sequence joins TRBV5-6 and TRBJ2-2; TRBD1 matches at 7 bases. V trimming: 4 bases; J trimming: 0 bases; junction bases outside the gene matches: 6. The CDR3 is 16 amino acids. Germline CDR1 and CDR2: SGHDT and YYEEEE. In DNA, the CDR3 is TGTGCCAGCAGCCTTGGGACAGATTCGAACACCGGGGAGCTGTTTTTT. It codes for CASSLGTDSNTGELFF.

The chain couples TRBV4-2 to TRBJ2-7; 8 positions match TRBD2. The CDR3 spans 16 residues. CDR1 is LGHNA, CDR2 YNFKEQ, per germline. V dropped 4 bases and J dropped 1; count of bases not matched to a gene: 9. The CDR3 loop is CASSPQDKRESYEQYF. For the CDR3, the DNA is TGTGCCAGCAGCCCCCAGGACAAGCGGGAGTCCTACGAGCAGTACTTC.

The rearrangement links TRBV7-2 to TRBJ2-6; 8 positions agree with TRBD1. This CDR3 has 16 residues. Trimming removed 5 bases from V and 1 base from J; junction bases left unmatched: 4. Germline V gives CDR1 SGHTA, CDR2 FQGNSA. CDR3 in amino acids: CASSARTGSGANVLTF. In nucleotides, the CDR3 is TGTGCCAGCAGCGCCCGGACAGGGTCTGGGGCCAACGTCCTGACTTTC.

This clone was observed a few times. J is TRBJ2-5 and V is TRBV7-9; TRBD2 matches 15 bases. Losses at the gene ends were 6 bases for V and 0 bases for J; bases not matched to a gene: 5. The CDR3 covers 17 residues. Per the germline V gene, CDR1 is SEHNR and CDR2 is FQNEAQ (reference sequence). The CDR3 DNA is TGTGCCAGCAGGCCCGGACTAGCGGGAGGGTACCAAGAGACCCAGTACTTC. Translation gives CASRPGLAGGYQETQYF.

This chain uses TRBV6-1 with TRBJ1-1; D may be TRBD1 (5 bases). The germline V gene encodes CDR1 MNHNS and CDR2 SASEGT. V lost 5 bases and J 6 bases, leaving 19 bases between the germline ends. The CDR3 covers 15 residues. CDR3 sequence: CASSRTVQEGAEAFF. The CDR3 DNA reads TGTGCCAGCAGTCGCACCGTCCAAGAAGGGGCTGAAGCTTTCTTT.

Concerning this clone itself: Other DNA sequences in the same sample also yield this CDR3. The gene calls are TRBV20-1 and TRBJ2-5; no clear D. This CDR3 has 11 amino acids. Per germline, CDR1 DFQATT and CDR2 SNEGSKA (reference sequence). Trimming removed 6 bases at V and 5 bases at J, with 10 bases between. Here the CDR3 reads CSAIRGETQYF. CDR3 nucleotides: TGCAGTGCCATCCGAGGCGAGACCCAGTACTTC.